This T cell receptor beta chain stems from a study of T-cell memory formation after mild COVID-19. Overall study results and limits: Among CD4+ contracting clones, most were CM and EM, and CD8+ ones EMRA. Memory cells collected pre-infection included some clones that later responded, suggesting cross-reactive memory joined.

Each CDR3 protein is one row after TCRdb ran MiXCR on the 5' RACE reads. In the table there are around 130,000 distinct CDR3 sequences, 14% to 15% of which are singletons. As concerns this clonotype: Antigen: not known.

The CDR3 spans 14 residues. Deletions cut 0 bases from V and 6 bases from J, with 9 bases between. Germline CDR1 reads LGHNA; CDR2 reads YSLEER. The sequencing sample was made of PBMCs or a T cell subset sorted from them (not recorded which). The rearrangement joins TRBV4-3 to TRBJ2-1, with no clear D. The receptor's source is an adult woman who had mild COVID-19 (a few samples of this study predate the infection). Cell type and time point are not known. The CDR3 loop reads CASSQESGPNEQFF. CDR3 DNA: TGCGCCAGCAGCCAAGAATCTGGGCCCAATGAGCAGTTCTTC.